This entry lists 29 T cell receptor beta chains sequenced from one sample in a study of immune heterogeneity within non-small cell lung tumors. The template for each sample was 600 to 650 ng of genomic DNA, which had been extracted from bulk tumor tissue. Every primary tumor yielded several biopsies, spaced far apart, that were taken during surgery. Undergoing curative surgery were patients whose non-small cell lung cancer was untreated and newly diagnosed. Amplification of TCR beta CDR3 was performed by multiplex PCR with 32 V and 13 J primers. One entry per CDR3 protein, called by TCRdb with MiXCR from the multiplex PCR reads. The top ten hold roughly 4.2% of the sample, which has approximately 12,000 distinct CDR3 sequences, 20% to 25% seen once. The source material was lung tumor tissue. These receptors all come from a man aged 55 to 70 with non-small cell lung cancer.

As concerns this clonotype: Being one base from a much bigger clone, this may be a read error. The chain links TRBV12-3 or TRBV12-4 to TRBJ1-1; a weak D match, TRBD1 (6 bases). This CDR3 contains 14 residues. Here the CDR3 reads CVSSLGQMNTEAFF. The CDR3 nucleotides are TGTGTCAGCAGTTTAGGACAGATGAACACTGAAGCTTTCTTT.

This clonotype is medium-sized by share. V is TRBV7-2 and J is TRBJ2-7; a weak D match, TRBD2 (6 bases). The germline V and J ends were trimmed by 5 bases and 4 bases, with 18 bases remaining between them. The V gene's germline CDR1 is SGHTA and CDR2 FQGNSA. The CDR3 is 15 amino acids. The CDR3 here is CASSPRVVGGYEQYF. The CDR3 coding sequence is TGTGCCAGCAGCCCCCGGGTAGTCGGGGGATACGAGCAGTACTTC. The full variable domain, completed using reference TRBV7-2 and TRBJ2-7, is GAGVSQSPSNKVTEKGKDVELRCDPISGHTALYWYRQSLGQGLEFLIYFQGNSAPDKSGLPSDRFSAERTGGSVSTLTIQRTQQEDSAVYLCASSPRVVGGYEQYFGPGTRLTVT.

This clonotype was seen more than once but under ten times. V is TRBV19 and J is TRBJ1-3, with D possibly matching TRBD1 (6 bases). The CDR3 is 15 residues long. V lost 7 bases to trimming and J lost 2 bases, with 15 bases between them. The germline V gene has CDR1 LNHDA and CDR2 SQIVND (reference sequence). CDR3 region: CASTNQGYTGNTIYF. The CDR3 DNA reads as TGTGCCAGTACTAACCAGGGGTACACTGGAAACACCATATATTTT.

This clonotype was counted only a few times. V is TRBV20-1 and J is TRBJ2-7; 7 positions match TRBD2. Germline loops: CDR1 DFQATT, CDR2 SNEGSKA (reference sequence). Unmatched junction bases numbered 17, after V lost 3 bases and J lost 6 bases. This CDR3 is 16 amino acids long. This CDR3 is CSASGPWGEGHTEQYF. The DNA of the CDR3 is TGCAGTGCTAGTGGGCCTTGGGGGGAGGGCCATACCGAGCAGTACTTC.

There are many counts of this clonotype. CDR3 residues: CASSSEGTNYGYTF. Here the CDR3 DNA reads TGCGCCAGCAGCTCCGAAGGGACCAACTATGGCTACACCTTC. The rearrangement links TRBV5-1 to TRBJ1-2, with a weak D call TRBD1 (5 bases). The length of the CDR3 is 14 residues. Germline V CDR1 and CDR2: SGHRS, YFSETQ. V was shortened by 3 bases and J by 2 bases, with 11 bases between the two germline ends.

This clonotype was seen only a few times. Here the CDR3 reads CASSLSGPYNEQFF. For the CDR3, the DNA is TGCGCCAGCAGCTTAAGCGGCCCCTACAATGAGCAGTTCTTC. The genes are TRBV5-1 and TRBJ2-1; a possible D gene is TRBD2 (5 bases). The V and J ends lost 2 bases and 2 bases respectively, with 8 bases between them. Germline assignment: CDR1 SGHRS and CDR2 YFSETQ. This CDR3 region has 14 residues.

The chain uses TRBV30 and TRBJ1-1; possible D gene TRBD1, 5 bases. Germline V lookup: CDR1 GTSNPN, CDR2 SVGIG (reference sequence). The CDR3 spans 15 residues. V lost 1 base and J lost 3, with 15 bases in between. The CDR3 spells CAWSGVRGKDTEAFF. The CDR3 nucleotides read TGTGCCTGGAGTGGGGTTAGGGGTAAAGACACTGAAGCTTTCTTT.

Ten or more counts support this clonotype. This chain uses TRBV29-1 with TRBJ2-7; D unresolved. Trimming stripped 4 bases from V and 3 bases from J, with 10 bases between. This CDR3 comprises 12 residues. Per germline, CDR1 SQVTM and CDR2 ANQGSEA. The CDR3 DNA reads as TGCAGCGTTGCGCGAGATCACTACGAGCAGTACTTC. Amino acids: CSVARDHYEQYF.

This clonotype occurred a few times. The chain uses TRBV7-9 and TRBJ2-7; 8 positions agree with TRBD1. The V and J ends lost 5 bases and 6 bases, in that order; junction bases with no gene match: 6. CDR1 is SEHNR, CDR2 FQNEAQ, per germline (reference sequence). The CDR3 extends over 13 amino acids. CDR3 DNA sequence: TGTGCCAGCAGCCATGGACAGGGAGCCGAGCAGTACTTC. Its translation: CASSHGQGAEQYF. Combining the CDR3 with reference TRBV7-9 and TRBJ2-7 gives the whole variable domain DTGVSQNPRHKITKRGQNVTFRCDPISEHNRLYWYRQTLGQGPEFLTYFQNEAQLEKSRLLSDRFSAERPKGSFSTLEIQRTEQGDSAMYLCASSHGQGAEQYFGPGTRLTVT.

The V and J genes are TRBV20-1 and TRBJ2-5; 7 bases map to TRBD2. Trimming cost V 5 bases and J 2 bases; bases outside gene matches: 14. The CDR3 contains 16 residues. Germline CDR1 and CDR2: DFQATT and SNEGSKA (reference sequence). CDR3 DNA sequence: TGCAGTGCTCCCCCCCGGCGGGAGCGAGGGCAAGAGACCCAGTACTTC. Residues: CSAPPRRERGQETQYF.

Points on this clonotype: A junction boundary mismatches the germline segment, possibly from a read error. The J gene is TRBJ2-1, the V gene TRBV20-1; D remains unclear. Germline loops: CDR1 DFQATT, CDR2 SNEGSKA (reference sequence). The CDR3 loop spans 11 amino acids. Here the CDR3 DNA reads TGCAGTGCTACCAGCCTGGTTGAGAAGTTCTTC. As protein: CSATSLVEKFF.

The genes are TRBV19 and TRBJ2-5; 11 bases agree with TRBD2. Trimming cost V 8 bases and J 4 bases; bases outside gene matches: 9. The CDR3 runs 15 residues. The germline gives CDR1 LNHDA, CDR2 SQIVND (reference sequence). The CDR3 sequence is CASRSVAGGRETQYF. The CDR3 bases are TGTGCCAGTCGTAGTGTAGCGGGAGGGCGAGAGACCCAGTACTTC.

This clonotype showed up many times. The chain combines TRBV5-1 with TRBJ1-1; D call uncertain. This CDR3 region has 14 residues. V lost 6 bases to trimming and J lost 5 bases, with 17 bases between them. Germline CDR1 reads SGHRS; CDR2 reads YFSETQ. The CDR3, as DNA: TGCGCCAGCACGGGCGGCTACATGGGGACTGAAGCTTTCTTT. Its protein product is CASTGGYMGTEAFF.

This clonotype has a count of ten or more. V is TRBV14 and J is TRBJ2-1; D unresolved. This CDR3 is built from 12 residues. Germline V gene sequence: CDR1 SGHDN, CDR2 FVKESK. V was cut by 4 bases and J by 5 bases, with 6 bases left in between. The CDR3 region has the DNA TGTGCCAGCAGCCGGCTCCACAATGAGCAGTTCTTC. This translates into CASSRLHNEQFF.

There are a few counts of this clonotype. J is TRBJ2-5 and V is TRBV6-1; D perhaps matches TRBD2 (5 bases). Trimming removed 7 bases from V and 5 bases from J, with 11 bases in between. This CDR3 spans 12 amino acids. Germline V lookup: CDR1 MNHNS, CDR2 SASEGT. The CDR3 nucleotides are TGTGCCAGCAAAGCGGCAGGCGAGACCCAGTACTTC. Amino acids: CASKAAGETQYF.

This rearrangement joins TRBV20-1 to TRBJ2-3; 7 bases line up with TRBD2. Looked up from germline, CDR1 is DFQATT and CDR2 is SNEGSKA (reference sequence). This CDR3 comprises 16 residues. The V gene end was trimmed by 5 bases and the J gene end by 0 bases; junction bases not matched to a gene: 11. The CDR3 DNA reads TGCAGTGCTTCGAACCCCCAGCGGGGTAGCACAGATACGCAGTATTTT. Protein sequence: CSASNPQRGSTDTQYF.

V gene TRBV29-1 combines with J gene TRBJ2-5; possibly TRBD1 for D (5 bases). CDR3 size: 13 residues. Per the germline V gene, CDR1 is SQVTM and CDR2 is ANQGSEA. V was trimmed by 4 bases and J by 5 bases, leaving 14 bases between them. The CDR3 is CSVVPGMGETQYF. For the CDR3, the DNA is TGCAGCGTTGTACCAGGGATGGGGGAGACCCAGTACTTC.

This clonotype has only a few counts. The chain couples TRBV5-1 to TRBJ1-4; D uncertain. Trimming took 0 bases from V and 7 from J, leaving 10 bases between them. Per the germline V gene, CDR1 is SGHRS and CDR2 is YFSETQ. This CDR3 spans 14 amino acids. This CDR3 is CASSLGGQAEKLFF. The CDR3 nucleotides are TGCGCCAGCAGCTTGGGAGGGCAGGCTGAAAAACTGTTTTTT.

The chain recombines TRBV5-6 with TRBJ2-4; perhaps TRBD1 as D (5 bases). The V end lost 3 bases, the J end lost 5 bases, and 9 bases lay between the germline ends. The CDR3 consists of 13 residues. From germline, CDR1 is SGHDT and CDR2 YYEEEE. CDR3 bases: TGTGCCAGCAGCTATGGGGCCGAAAACATTCAGTACTTC. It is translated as CASSYGAENIQYF.

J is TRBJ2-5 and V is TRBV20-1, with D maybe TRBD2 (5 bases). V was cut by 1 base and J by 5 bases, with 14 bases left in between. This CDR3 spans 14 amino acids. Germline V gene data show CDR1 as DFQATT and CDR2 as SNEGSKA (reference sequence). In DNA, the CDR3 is TGCAGTGCTAGAGTTGCCGAGGGTTCGGAGACCCAGTACTTC. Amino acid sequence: CSARVAEGSETQYF.

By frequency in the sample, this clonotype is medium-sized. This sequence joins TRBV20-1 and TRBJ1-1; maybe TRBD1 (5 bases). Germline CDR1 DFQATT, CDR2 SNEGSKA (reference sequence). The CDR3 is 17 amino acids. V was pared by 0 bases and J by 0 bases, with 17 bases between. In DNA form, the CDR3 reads TGCAGTGCTAGAGATCCGCGGGAGGGGAGGATGAACACTGAAGCTTTCTTT. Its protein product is CSARDPREGRMNTEAFF.

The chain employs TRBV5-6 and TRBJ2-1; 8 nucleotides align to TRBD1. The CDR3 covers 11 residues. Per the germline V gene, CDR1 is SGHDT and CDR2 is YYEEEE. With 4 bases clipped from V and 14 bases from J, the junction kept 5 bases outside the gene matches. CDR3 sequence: CASSTGQEKFF. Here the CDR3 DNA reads TGTGCCAGCAGCACGGGACAGGAAAAGTTCTTC.

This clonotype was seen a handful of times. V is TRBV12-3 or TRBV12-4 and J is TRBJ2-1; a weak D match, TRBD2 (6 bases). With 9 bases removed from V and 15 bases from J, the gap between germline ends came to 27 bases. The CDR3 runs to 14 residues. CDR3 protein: CASRTGTSTRRLFF. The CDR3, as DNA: TGTGCCAGTAGAACCGGGACTTCTACGAGGAGACTGTTCTTC.

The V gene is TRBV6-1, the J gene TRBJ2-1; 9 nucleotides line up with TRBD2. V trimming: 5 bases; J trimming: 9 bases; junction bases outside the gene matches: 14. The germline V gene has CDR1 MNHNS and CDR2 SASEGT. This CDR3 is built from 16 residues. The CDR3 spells CASSPFPGSGRIEQFF. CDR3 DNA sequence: TGTGCCAGCAGTCCCTTCCCAGGGAGCGGGAGGATTGAGCAGTTCTTC.

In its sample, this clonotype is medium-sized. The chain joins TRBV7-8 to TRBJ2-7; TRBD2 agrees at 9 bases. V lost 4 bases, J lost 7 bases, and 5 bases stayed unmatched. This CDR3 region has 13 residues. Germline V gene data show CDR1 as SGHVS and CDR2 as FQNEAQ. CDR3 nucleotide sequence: TGTGCCAGCAGCTCAAACGCGGGGGGGGAGCAGTACTTC. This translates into CASSSNAGGEQYF.

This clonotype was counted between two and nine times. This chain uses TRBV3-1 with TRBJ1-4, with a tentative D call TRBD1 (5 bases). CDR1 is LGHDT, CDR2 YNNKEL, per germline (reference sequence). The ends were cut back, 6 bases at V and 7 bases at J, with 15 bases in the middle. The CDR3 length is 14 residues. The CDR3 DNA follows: TGTGCCAGCAGGGCGGGGGGAGGTTCTGAAAAACTGTTTTTT. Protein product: CASRAGGGSEKLFF.

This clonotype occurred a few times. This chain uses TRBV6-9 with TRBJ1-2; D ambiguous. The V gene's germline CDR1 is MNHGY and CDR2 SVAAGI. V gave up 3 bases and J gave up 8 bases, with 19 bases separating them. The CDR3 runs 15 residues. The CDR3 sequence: CASSYSKAGREGYTF. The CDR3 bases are TGTGCCAGCAGTTACTCGAAAGCTGGGCGGGAAGGCTACACCTTC.

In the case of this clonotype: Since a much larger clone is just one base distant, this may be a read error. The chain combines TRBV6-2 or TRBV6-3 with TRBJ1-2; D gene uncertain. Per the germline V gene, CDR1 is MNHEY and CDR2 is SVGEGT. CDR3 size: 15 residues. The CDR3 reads CASSSMDGPNYSYTF. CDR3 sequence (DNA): TGTGCCAGCAGTAGCATGGACGGACCTAACTATAGCTACACCTTC.

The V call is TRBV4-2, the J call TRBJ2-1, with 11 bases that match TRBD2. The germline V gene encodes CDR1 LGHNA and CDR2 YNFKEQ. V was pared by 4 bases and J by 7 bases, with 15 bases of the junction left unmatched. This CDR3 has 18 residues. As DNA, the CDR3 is TGTGCCAGCAGCCTCCCACCCTTACTAGCGGGAGAGGGGAATGAGCAGTTCTTC. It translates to CASSLPPLLAGEGNEQFF.